These 21 T cell receptor beta chains originate from one sample sequenced in a study of T cell responses to AZD1222 COVID-19 vaccine. The assay was immunoSEQ multiplex PCR, and TCRdb's table has in-frame clones only and misses some. The table shows about 140,000 clones, with 88% occurring only once. The sample in question was peripheral blood, obtained 28 days after the second AZD1222 dose. Source of these receptors: an adult who received the AZD1222 COVID-19 vaccine.

This rearrangement joins TRBV29-1 to TRBJ1-5; 11 bases are a match to TRBD1. Germline CDR1 is SQVTM and CDR2 is ANQGSEA. The CDR3 totals 14 residues. V was pared by 4 bases and J by 4 bases, with 3 bases of the junction left unmatched. The CDR3 is CSVAGTGGNQPQHF. The CDR3 DNA is TGCAGCGTTGCCGGGACAGGGGGTAATCAGCCCCAGCATTTT.

This clone was found a few times. V and J are TRBV27 and TRBJ1-3; D unresolved. Looked up from germline, CDR1 is MNHEY and CDR2 is SMNVEV (reference sequence). With 5 bases removed from V and 1 base from J, the gap between germline ends came to 9 bases. The CDR3 consists of 14 residues. CDR3 loop: CASSPDLSGNTIYF. CDR3 in DNA: TGTGCCAGCAGTCCGGATCTGTCTGGAAACACCATATATTTT.

The chain has TRBV10-3 and TRBJ2-7; D is ambiguous. The CDR3 consists of 14 residues. Germline assignment: CDR1 ENHRY and CDR2 SYGVKD. The V end lost 3 bases, the J end lost 6 bases, and 15 bases lay between the germline ends. CDR3 coding DNA: TGTGCCATCAGTGAACGGAGTGCCCCAATCGAGCAGTACTTC. This sequence encodes CAISERSAPIEQYF.

The gene calls are TRBV7-9 and TRBJ1-2; D gene ambiguous. CDR1 SEHNR and CDR2 FQNEAQ come from the germline V gene (reference sequence). The CDR3 is 14 amino acids. Trimming shortened V by 1 base and J by 6 bases, and 12 bases separated the two germline ends. The CDR3 nucleotides read TGTGCCAGCAGCTTAGTGGCAGGTGTTAATGGCTACACCTTC. This sequence encodes CASSLVAGVNGYTF.

V and J are TRBV19 and TRBJ2-3; D ambiguous. V gave up 7 bases and J gave up 8 bases, with 13 bases separating them. This CDR3 is built from 12 residues. Per the germline V gene, CDR1 is LNHDA and CDR2 is SQIVND (reference sequence). In DNA form, the CDR3 reads TGTGCCAGTAAGGACCCTCCAGGTACGCAGTATTTT. Translation gives CASKDPPGTQYF.

The chain carries TRBV27 and TRBJ2-5; D remains ambiguous. The CDR3 has 13 residues. Germline V lookup: CDR1 MNHEY, CDR2 SMNVEV (reference sequence). V was clipped by 0 bases and J by 5 bases, with 7 bases between them. CDR3 sequence: CASSLSLKETQYF. CDR3 in DNA: TGTGCCAGCAGTTTATCCCTAAAGGAGACCCAGTACTTC.

The chain combines TRBV4-2 with TRBJ2-3, with 9 bases that match TRBD2. CDR3 length: 15 amino acids. V lost 6 bases to trimming and J lost 4 bases; unmatched junction nucleotides: 8. Germline CDR1 reads LGHNA; CDR2 reads YNFKEQ. The CDR3 DNA sequence: TGTGCCAGCAGAGGGGGGACTAGCTTGTCAGATACGCAGTATTTT. Translating it yields CASRGGTSLSDTQYF.

V gene TRBV3-1 (or the pseudogene TRBV3-2) combines with J gene TRBJ1-1; 7 bases fit TRBD1. The ends lost 4 bases at V and 10 bases at J; junction bases unmatched: 12. The CDR3 covers 14 residues. Germline assignment: CDR1 LGHDT and CDR2 YNNKEL (reference sequence). The CDR3 spells CASSLTPTGVGAFF. The CDR3 nucleotides are TGTGCCAGCAGCCTGACCCCCACAGGGGTGGGAGCTTTCTTT.

This clone occurred a few times. The J gene is TRBJ1-1, the V gene TRBV2; possible D gene TRBD1, 6 bases. The CDR3 extends over 14 amino acids. From germline, CDR1 is SNHLY and CDR2 FYNNEI. Trimming removed 11 bases at V and 11 bases at J, with 27 bases between. CDR3 nucleotide sequence: TGTGCCGTCCATCGTTCCATAACCGCAGGGGAGGCTTTCTTT. It is translated as CAVHRSITAGEAFF.

The V and J genes are TRBV30 and TRBJ2-3, with 10 bases fitting TRBD2. The CDR3 is made up of 18 amino acids. The junction had 10 bases not matched to a gene; V was cut back by 1 base and J by 0 bases. Germline V gene data show CDR1 as GTSNPN and CDR2 as SVGIG (reference sequence). The DNA of the CDR3 is TGTGCCTGGAGTGGCCGACTAGCGGGTGGAGCTAGCACAGATACGCAGTATTTT. It codes for CAWSGRLAGGASTDTQYF.

The chain combines TRBV6-5 with TRBJ2-7; TRBD1 matches 10 bases. The J segment lost 2 bases and the V segment lost 6 bases, leaving 4 bases of the junction unmatched. The CDR3 is 14 residues long. Germline V gives CDR1 MNHEY, CDR2 SVGAGI. CDR3 sequence (DNA): TGTGCCAGCAGCCGACAGGGGGCTCCCTACGAGCAGTACTTC. Residues: CASSRQGAPYEQYF.

The chain combines TRBV11-2 with TRBJ2-5; D gene unclear. The V end lost 2 bases, the J end lost 6 bases, and 4 bases lay between the germline ends. The V gene's germline CDR1 is SGHAT and CDR2 FQNNGV. The CDR3 loop spans 11 amino acids. The CDR3 protein is CASSLTQTQYF. The CDR3 bases are TGTGCCAGCAGCTTAACTCAGACCCAGTACTTC.

The CDR3 region has the DNA TGTGCCAGCAGCCAAGTAACCGGATATCGGGAGGAGCAGTACTTC. Translated, it gives CASSQVTGYREEQYF. The rearrangement links TRBV3-1 (or the pseudogene TRBV3-2) to TRBJ2-7; possible D gene TRBD2, 6 bases. Germline assignment: CDR1 LGHDT and CDR2 YNNKEL (reference sequence). Trimming pared 1 base from V and 7 bases from J, leaving 17 bases between. CDR3 length: 15 amino acids.

In DNA, the CDR3 is TGTGCCAGCAGCCCTACCTTAGCGGGAGGCTCCTACAATGAGCAGTTCTTC. Translation: CASSPTLAGGSYNEQFF. The chain is built from TRBV3-1 (or the pseudogene TRBV3-2) and TRBJ2-1; 10 nucleotides agree with TRBD2. From germline, CDR1 is LGHDT and CDR2 YNNKEL (reference sequence). Trimming at V came to 4 bases and at J to 0 bases, leaving 6 bases not matched to a gene. The CDR3 covers 17 residues.

CDR3 protein: CASSAGLAEETQYF. The CDR3 bases are TGCGCCAGCAGCGCGGGACTAGCAGAAGAGACCCAGTACTTC. This chain joins TRBV5-1 and TRBJ2-5; TRBD2 matches at 9 bases. The junction had 4 bases not matched to a gene; V was cut back by 4 bases and J by 3 bases. In germline, CDR1 is SGHRS, CDR2 YFSETQ. The CDR3 length is 14 residues.

The sample holds a few counts of this clone. CDR3 region: CASSLSITFYNEQFF. The DNA for the CDR3 is TGTGCCAGCAGCCTTTCCATAACCTTCTACAATGAGCAGTTCTTC. The chain recombines TRBV27 with TRBJ2-1; no reliable D call. The germline V gene has CDR1 MNHEY and CDR2 SMNVEV (reference sequence). Trimming removed 6 bases at V and 3 bases at J, with 15 bases between. This CDR3 spans 15 amino acids.

V gene TRBV6-5 combines with J gene TRBJ1-2; TRBD1 might be the D (6 bases). Trimming took 7 bases from V and 4 from J, leaving 19 bases between them. Germline CDR1 and CDR2: MNHEY and SVGAGI. The CDR3 consists of 15 residues. The CDR3 bases are TGTGCCAGCACGTTCGCGGGGGGCGCTGGCTATGGCTACACCTTC. It specifies CASTFAGGAGYGYTF.

V gene TRBV5-1 combines with J gene TRBJ1-4, with unresolved D. The CDR3 spans 15 residues. Trimming took off 2 bases at V and 5 bases at J, with 13 bases between the two ends. Germline CDR1 reads SGHRS; CDR2 reads YFSETQ. The CDR3: CASSFGADSNEKLFF. CDR3 sequence (DNA): TGCGCCAGCAGCTTCGGAGCTGACTCAAATGAAAAACTGTTTTTT.

The count of this clone is one. The chain uses TRBV5-6 and TRBJ1-4; the D is unclear. Germline V gives CDR1 SGHDT, CDR2 YYEEEE. This CDR3 has 14 amino acids. The V gene lost 3 bases and the J gene lost 12 bases, with 18 bases spanning the gap. CDR3 nucleotides: TGTGCCAGCAGCTCGAAGTGGCGGACCGGGGAACTGTTTTTT. It is translated as CASSSKWRTGELFF.

This chain connects TRBV15 to TRBJ1-5, with D tentatively TRBD1 (5 bases). Germline assignment: CDR1 LNHNV and CDR2 YYDKDF (reference sequence). This CDR3 contains 18 residues. V lost 0 bases to trimming and J lost 0 bases, with 15 bases between them. For the CDR3, the DNA is TGTGCCACCAGCAGAGATGGGAAAGGGGTTTATAGCAATCAGCCCCAGCATTTT. Its protein is CATSRDGKGVYSNQPQHF.

The V and J genes are TRBV6-5 and TRBJ2-7; D perhaps matches TRBD1 (6 bases). Per the germline V gene, CDR1 is MNHEY and CDR2 is SVGAGI. The V end was cut by 8 bases, the J end by 0 bases, with 14 bases between. This CDR3 is built from 14 residues. The CDR3 loop reads CASYRRGSSYEQYF. The CDR3 bases are TGTGCCAGCTATCGCAGGGGCAGCTCCTACGAGCAGTACTTC.